This TCR beta chain was observed in a study of blood T cell repertoires in COVID-19. Study overall: PBMCs, B-cell-depleted T cells, or T cells provided the cDNA or gDNA that made up the material.

V trimming: 1 base; J trimming: 2 bases; junction bases outside the gene matches: 2. The germline V gene has CDR1 SGHRS and CDR2 YFSETQ. CDR3 length: 14 residues. How the authors handled the data: Amplification of reference gene primers was used by the study to estimate nucleated cell counts. The table came from immunoSEQ multiplex PCR; TCRdb's copy has only in-frame clones and leaves some out. V and J calls and clone size follow that table, whereas D and trimming were derived from the DNA. Of approximately 220,000 clones in the sample, approximately 81% were seen once. Source material: peripheral blood. This chain connects TRBV5-1 to TRBJ1-2, with 7 bases aligning to TRBD1. This receptor was taken from a woman of 80 years or more with acute or convalescent COVID-19. CDR3 sequence reads: CASSLQGENYGYTF. In DNA form, the CDR3 reads TGCGCCAGCAGCTTGCAGGGGGAGAACTATGGCTACACCTTC.